This T cell receptor (beta chain) was captured by sequencing in a study of T cells in Graves' hyperthyroidism and ophthalmopathy (dated 2019 in TCRdb). The study in broad terms: Peripheral blood samples were taken at the time of initial diagnosis, prior to any treatment. To identify distinguishing TCR V-J signatures, a discovery cohort of around 100 patients was used, comprising some 43 with Graves' ophthalmopathy and 57 with stable Graves' hyperthyroidism. An independent validation cohort of around 20 hyperthyroidism patients and over 15 patients who later progressed to ophthalmopathy tested prospective prediction of ophthalmopathy. The 100 discovery patients were randomly split 7:3 into training and test sets. In more than 5 Graves' hyperthyroidism patients, the study also compared T-cell repertoires from thyroid tissue with T-cell repertoires from blood. Once sampling was done, hyperthyroidism patients were given methimazole at a starting dose of 30 mg daily, whereas ophthalmopathy patients were given high-dose intravenous methylprednisolone. The paper reports TCR Vbeta CDR3 sequencing of some 140 peripheral blood samples: approximately 41 ophthalmopathy, about 75 hyperthyroidism and 17 progressor patients.

This clonotype occurred many times. Its target antigen remains unknown. No much larger clonotype is one base removed from it; base qualities were not supplied. Amplification of TCR beta CDR3 regions was carried out from RNA transcripts. The first round of RT-PCR for the TCR CDR3 was performed with the HTBI primer set and the Qiagen OneStep RT-PCR kit. Libraries were constructed in a second round of multiplex PCR, after which size selection and purification were performed. Paired-end sequencing of the libraries was performed with 100 bp reads on an Illumina HiSeq2000. As for how the authors treated the data: SOAPnuke was used to process the raw data, with reads discarded if the reads contained adapters or uncalled bases, had a mean Phred below 15, or lacked an exact constant-primer or identifier match. High-quality paired reads were merged with COPE v1.2.5, and unique nucleotide sequences were defined as clonotypes. Clonotypes were aligned to IMGT TRBV, TRBD and TRBJ reference segments using MiTCR v1.1. The analysis included only V-J combinations with a frequency above 0.0001, which together covered approximately 99% of the repertoires. A TCS score was defined as the ratio of F50 (clonal expansion) to E x V (chaos), with BLOSUM62-based TCRdist applied between CDR3 peptides within each V-J. Welch's t-statistics and random forest reduced approximately 520 V-J features to roughly 13, which were used in a naive Bayes classifier (R e1071). The similarity between thyroid and blood repertoires was quantified using the Morisita-Horn index. TCRdb reworked the public reads: Q25 trimming with fastp, MiXCR clone assembly, productive beta chains retained. Records with the same CDR3 protein are collapsed into one entry carrying the most frequent genes and DNA. These V and J calls derive from TCRdb rather than the authors' analysis. A total of hundreds of thousands of distinct CDR3 sequences appear in this sample, roughly 40% of them only once. Jointly, the top ten make up roughly 8.3% of the sample.

Overall study results and their limits: Most expanded thyroid clonotypes (frequency above 0.001) were also detected in blood, suggesting blood repertoires may reflect thyroid immune responses. In cross-validation, a model built on a 13 V-J signature told ophthalmopathy apart from stable hyperthyroidism with approximately 91% sensitivity and around 83% specificity, and in testing the same model reached 80%/75%. In validation, the model predicted progression to ophthalmopathy a median of approximately 6.3 months before onset, with approximately 71% sensitivity and almost 75% specificity. No statistical method was used to fix the sample size in advance, and group allocation was not hidden from the investigators.

Stable Graves' hyperthyroidism was defined as the absence of progression to ophthalmopathy over 18 months of follow-up. Hyperthyroidism patients were newly diagnosed, had a disease duration of under 2 months, and were aged 18 to 65 years. Patients with uncontrolled infections, other autoimmune diseases, pregnancy or lactation were excluded. Diagnoses were based on clinical symptoms, serum thyroxine and TRAb, thyroid ultrasound and orbital computed tomography. Ficoll-Paque density gradient centrifugation was used to isolate PBMCs from around 9.1 ml of fresh peripheral blood. Total RNA was extracted using Trizol reagent, and RNA quality was assessed on an Agilent 2100 Bioanalyzer. Relative to germline, V is missing 0 bases and J is missing 6 bases, with 3 bases of the junction outside any gene match. Looking up the germline V gene yields CDR1 SGDLS and CDR2 YYNGEE. Including the terminal cysteine and phenylalanine, the CDR3 comprises 14 residues. Just the 42-base CDR3 DNA is kept, in frame starting at base 1.

Sequencing was performed on blood. The clonotype was recovered from a man younger than 30 with Graves' hyperthyroidism. The rearranged segments are TRBV9 and TRBJ1-1, and TRBD1 matches 9 of the central bases. The CDR3 here reads CASSVEGQGPEAFF. The DNA is TGTGCCAGCAGCGTAGAAGGACAGGGGCCTGAAGCTTTCTTT.